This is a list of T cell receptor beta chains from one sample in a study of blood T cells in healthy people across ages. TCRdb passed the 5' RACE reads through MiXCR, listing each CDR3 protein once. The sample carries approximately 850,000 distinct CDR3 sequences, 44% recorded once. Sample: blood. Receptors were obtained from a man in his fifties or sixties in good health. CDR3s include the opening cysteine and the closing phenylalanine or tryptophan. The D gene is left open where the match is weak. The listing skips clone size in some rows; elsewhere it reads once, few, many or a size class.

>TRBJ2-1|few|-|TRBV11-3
CASSFSRFNNEQFF
TGTGCCAGCAGCTTCTCCAGGTTCAACAATGAGCAGTTCTTC
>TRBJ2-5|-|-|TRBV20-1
CSARRVEGRETQYF
TGCAGTGCTAGAAGGGTGGAGGGGAGAGAGACCCAGTACTTC
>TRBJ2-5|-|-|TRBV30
CAWSGDSPRETQYF
TGTGCCTGGAGCGGTGACAGTCCCAGGGAGACCCAGTACTTC
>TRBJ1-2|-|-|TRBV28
CASDRGGYGYTF
TGTGCCAGCGATAGAGGGGGATATGGCTACACCTTC
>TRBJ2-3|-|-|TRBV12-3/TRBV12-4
CASSPDWTLTTDTQYF
TGTGCCAGCAGTCCGGACTGGACACTCACCACAGATACGCAGTATTTT
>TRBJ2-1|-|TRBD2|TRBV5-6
CASVWGGAGDRYNEQFF
TGTGCCAGCGTGTGGGGGGGAGCGGGGGACCGATACAATGAGCAGTTCTTC
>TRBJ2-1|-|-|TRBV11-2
CASSAQRGYEQFF
TGTGCCAGCAGCGCCCAAAGGGGCTATGAGCAGTTCTTC
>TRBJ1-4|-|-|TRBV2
CASSADMGSEKLFF
TGTGCCAGCAGCGCGGACATGGGGAGTGAAAAACTGTTTTTT
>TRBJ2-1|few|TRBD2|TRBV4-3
CASSLYWTSGGNEQFF
TGCGCCAGCAGCCTCTACTGGACTAGCGGGGGGAATGAGCAGTTCTTC
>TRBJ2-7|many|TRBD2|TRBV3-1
CASSQETGSGVAGNSYEQYF
TGTGCCAGCAGCCAAGAAACAGGGAGTGGAGTAGCGGGGAACTCCTACGAGCAGTACTTC
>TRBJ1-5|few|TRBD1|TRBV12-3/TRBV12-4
CASTPDRGQPQHF
TGTGCCAGCACTCCTGACAGGGGACAGCCCCAGCATTTT
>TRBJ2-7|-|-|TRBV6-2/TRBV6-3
CASRRLGDYEQYF
TGTGCCAGCAGGCGATTAGGGGACTACGAGCAGTACTTC
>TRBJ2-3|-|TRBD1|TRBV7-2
CASSLLRTGLSSTDTQYF
TGTGCCAGCAGCTTGCTACGGACAGGGCTTTCTAGCACAGATACGCAGTATTTT
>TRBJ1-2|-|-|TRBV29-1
CSVDTGWGYTF
TGCAGCGTTGATACGGGTTGGGGCTACACCTTC
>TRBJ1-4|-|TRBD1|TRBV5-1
CASGTGGSNEKLFF
TGCGCCAGCGGAACAGGGGGAAGTAATGAAAAACTGTTTTTT
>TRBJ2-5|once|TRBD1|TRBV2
CASSARPYTGGTPSEQYF
TGTGCCAGCAGCGCCCGACCTTATACAGGGGGCACCCCCTCAGAGCAGTACTTC
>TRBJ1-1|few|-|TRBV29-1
CSAPGTVMNTEAFF
TGCAGCGCGCCCGGGACGGTGATGAACACTGAAGCTTTCTTT
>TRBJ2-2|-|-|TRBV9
CASSVTPGVEHQLFF
TGTGCCAGCAGCGTAACCCCGGGAGTCGAACATCAGCTGTTTTTT
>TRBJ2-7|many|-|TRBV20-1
CSARMGGARGVQYF
TGCAGTGCTAGGATGGGGGGTGCGCGTGGTGTGCAGTACTTC
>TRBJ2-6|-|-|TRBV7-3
CASSLTAKGQGRSGTNVLTF
TGTGCCAGCAGCTTAACGGCTAAGGGTCAGGGCAGGTCTGGGACCAACGTCCTGACTTTC
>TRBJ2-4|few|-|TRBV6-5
CASRTDLQGNIQYF
TGTGCCAGCAGGACTGACTTACAGGGAAACATTCAGTACTTC
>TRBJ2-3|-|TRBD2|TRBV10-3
CAINPGLAGDSDTQYF
TGTGCCATCAACCCAGGACTAGCGGGTGATTCGGATACGCAGTATTTT
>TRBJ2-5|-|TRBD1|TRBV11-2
CASSLRLRGRSDEQYF
TGTGCCAGCAGCTTACGGCTCAGGGGGCGCAGCGATGAGCAGTACTTC
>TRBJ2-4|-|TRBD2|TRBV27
CASSLTSGPLAREQYF
TGTGCCAGCAGCCTAACTAGCGGGCCTCTCGCCAGGGAGCAGTACTTC
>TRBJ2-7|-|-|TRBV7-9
CASSLGGAESYNEQYF
TGTGCCAGCAGCTTAGGGGGGGCGGAGTCCTACAATGAGCAGTACTTC
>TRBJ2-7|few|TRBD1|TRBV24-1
CATSDQGQGRYEQYF
TGTGCCACCAGTGACCAAGGACAGGGGCGGTACGAGCAGTACTTC
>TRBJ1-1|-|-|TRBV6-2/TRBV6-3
CAAGDSVMNTEAFF
TGTGCAGCCGGGGATTCAGTCATGAACACTGAAGCTTTCTTT
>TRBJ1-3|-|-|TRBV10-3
CAISGTSGNTIYF
TGTGCCATCAGTGGGACCTCTGGAAACACCATATATTTT
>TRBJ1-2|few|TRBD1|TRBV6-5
CASSQRSGTDYGYTF
TGTGCCAGCAGTCAAAGATCCGGGACAGACTATGGCTACACCTTC
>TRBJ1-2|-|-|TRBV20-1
CSAEPQGYYGYTF
TGCAGTGCCGAACCCCAGGGGTACTATGGCTACACCTTC
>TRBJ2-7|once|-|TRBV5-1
CASSWNRKEQYF
TGCGCCAGCAGCTGGAACAGGAAGGAGCAGTACTTC
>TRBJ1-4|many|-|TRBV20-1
CSARGARGNEKLFF
TGCAGTGCTAGAGGGGCTCGGGGGAATGAAAAACTGTTTTTT
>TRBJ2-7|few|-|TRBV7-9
CASSPGHLNHYEQYF
TGTGCCAGCAGCCCGGGACACTTGAATCACTACGAGCAGTACTTC
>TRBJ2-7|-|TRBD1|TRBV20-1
CSASRQGDHEQYF
TGCAGTGCAAGCAGACAGGGGGACCACGAGCAGTACTTC
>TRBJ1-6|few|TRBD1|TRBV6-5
CASRTGDNSPLHF
TGTGCCAGCAGAACAGGGGATAATTCACCCCTCCACTTT
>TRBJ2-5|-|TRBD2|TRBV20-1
CSAIPGGLETQYF
TGCAGTGCTATTCCGGGAGGCCTAGAGACCCAGTACTTC
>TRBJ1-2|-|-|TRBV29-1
CSVEYSAWGYTF
TGCAGCGTTGAGTACAGCGCCTGGGGCTACACCTTC
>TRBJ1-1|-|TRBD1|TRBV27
CASSSRTGSSTEAFF
TGTGCCAGCAGTTCGAGGACAGGGTCGAGCACTGAAGCTTTCTTT
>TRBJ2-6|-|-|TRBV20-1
CSARRQNSGANVLTF
TGCAGTGCTAGAAGACAGAACTCTGGGGCCAACGTCCTGACTTTC
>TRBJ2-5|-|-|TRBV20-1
CSARATGEGSQYF
TGCAGTGCTAGAGCGACAGGGGAGGGGTCCCAGTACTTC
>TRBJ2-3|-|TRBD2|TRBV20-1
CSAGRGGSTDTQYF
TGCAGTGCAGGGCGGGGGGGAAGCACAGATACGCAGTATTTT
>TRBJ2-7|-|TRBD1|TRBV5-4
CASSPGGMYEQYF
TGTGCCAGCTCGCCAGGGGGAATGTACGAGCAGTACTTC
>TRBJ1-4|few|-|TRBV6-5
CASSYSMGSEKLFF
TGTGCCAGCAGTTACTCGATGGGTAGCGAAAAACTGTTTTTT
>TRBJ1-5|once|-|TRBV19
CASSILAFNQPQHF
TGTGCCAGTAGTATATTGGCCTTCAATCAGCCCCAGCATTTT
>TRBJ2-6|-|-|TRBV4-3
CASSQESGTGANVLTF
TGCGCCAGCAGCCAAGAGTCCGGGACAGGGGCCAACGTCCTGACTTTC
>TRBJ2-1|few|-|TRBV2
CASGAPNEQFF
TGTGCCAGCGGTGCCCCGAATGAGCAGTTCTTC
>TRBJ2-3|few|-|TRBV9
CASSVRGLDTQYF
TGTGCCAGCAGCGTACGGGGGTTGGATACGCAGTATTTT
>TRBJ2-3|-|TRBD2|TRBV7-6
CASSNGGAGTDTQYF
TGTGCCAGCAGCAACGGGGGGGCGGGCACAGATACGCAGTATTTT
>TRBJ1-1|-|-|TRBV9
CASSVEKGNTEAFF
TGTGCCAGCAGCGTAGAGAAGGGGAACACTGAAGCTTTCTTT
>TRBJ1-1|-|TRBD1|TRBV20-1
CSAQPRQGAQAFF
TGCAGTGCTCAGCCCCGACAGGGGGCCCAAGCTTTCTTT
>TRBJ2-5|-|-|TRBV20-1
CSARSRYQETQYF
TGCAGTGCTAGAAGCCGGTACCAAGAGACCCAGTACTTC
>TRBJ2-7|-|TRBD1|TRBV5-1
CASSFGTGVGERYF
TGCGCCAGCAGCTTCGGGACAGGAGTCGGCGAGCGGTACTTC
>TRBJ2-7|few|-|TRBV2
CASSELQVTYEQYF
TGTGCCAGCAGTGAATTACAGGTAACCTACGAGCAGTACTTC